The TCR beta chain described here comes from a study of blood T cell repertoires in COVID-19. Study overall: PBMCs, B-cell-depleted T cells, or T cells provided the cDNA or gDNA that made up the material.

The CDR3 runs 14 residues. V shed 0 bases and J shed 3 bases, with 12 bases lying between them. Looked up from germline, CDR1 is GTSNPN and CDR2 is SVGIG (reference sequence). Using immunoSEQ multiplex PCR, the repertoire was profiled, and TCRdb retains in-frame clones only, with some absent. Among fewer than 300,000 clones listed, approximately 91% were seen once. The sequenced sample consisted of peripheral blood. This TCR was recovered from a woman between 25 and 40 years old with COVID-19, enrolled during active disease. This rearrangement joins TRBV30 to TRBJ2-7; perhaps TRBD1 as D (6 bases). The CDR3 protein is CAWSVQPGDYEQYF. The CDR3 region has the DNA TGTGCCTGGAGTGTGCAACCAGGGGACTACGAGCAGTACTTC.